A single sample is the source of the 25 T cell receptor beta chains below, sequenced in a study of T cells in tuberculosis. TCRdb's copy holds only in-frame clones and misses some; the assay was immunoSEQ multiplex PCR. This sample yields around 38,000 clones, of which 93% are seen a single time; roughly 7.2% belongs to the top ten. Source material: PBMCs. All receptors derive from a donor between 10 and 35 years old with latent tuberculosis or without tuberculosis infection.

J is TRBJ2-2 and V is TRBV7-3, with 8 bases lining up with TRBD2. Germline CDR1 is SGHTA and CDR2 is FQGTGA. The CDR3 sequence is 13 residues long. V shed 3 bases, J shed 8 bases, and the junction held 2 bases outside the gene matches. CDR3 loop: CASSFGTSGELFF. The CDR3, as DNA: TGTGCCAGCAGCTTCGGGACTAGTGGGGAGCTGTTTTTT.

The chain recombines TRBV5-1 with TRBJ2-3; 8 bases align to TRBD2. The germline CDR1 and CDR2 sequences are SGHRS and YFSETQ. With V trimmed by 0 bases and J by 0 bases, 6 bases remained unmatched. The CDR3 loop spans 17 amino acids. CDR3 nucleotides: TGCGCCAGCAGCTTGGACCCAGCGGGGGCTAGCACAGATACGCAGTATTTT. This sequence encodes CASSLDPAGASTDTQYF.

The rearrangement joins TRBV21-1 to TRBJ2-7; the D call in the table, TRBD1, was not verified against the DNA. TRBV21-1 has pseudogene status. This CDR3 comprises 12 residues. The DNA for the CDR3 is TGTGCCAGCAGCACCAGCTCCTACGAGCAGTACTTC. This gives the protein CASSTSSYEQYF.

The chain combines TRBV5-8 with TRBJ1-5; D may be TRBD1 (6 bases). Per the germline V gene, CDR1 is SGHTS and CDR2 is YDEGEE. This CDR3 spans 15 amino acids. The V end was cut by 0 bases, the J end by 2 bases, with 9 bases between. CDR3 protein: CASSLDRDGNQPQHF. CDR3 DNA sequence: TGTGCCAGCAGCTTGGACAGGGACGGCAATCAGCCCCAGCATTTT.

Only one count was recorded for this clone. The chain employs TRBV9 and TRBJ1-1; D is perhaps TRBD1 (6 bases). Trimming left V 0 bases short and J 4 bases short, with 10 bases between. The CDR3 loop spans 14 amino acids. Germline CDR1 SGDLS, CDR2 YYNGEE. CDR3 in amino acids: CASSVDRAGTEAFF. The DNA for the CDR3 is TGTGCCAGCAGCGTAGACAGGGCGGGCACTGAAGCTTTCTTT.

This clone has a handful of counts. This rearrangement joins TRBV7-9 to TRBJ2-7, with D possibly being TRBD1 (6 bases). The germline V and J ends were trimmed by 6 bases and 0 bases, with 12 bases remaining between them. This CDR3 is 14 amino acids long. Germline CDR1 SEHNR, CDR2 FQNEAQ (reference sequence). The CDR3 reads CASRMAGVSYEQYF. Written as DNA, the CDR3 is TGTGCCAGCAGGATGGCAGGGGTCTCCTACGAGCAGTACTTC.

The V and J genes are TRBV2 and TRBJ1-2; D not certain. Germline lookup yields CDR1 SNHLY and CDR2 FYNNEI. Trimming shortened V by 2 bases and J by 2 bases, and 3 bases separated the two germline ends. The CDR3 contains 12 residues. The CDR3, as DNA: TGTGCCAGCAGTGAACAAAACTATGGCTACACCTTC. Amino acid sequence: CASSEQNYGYTF.

In DNA form, the CDR3 reads TGTGCCAGCAGCTTGGAGCAGGGTACCTACGAGCAGTACTTC. It codes for CASSLEQGTYEQYF. The genes are TRBV5-5 and TRBJ2-7; D possibly corresponds to TRBD1 (5 bases). Germline assignment: CDR1 SGHKS and CDR2 YYEKEE (reference sequence). The CDR3 runs 14 residues. The ends were cut back, 0 bases at V and 2 bases at J, with 9 bases in the middle. Using reference TRBV5-5 and TRBJ2-7 for the parts outside the CDR3, the full variable domain is DAGVTQSPTHLIKTRGQQVTLRCSPISGHKSVSWYQQVLGQGPQFIFQYYEKEERGRGNFPDRFSARQFPNYSSELNVNALLLGDSALYLCASSLEQGTYEQYFGPGTRLTVT.

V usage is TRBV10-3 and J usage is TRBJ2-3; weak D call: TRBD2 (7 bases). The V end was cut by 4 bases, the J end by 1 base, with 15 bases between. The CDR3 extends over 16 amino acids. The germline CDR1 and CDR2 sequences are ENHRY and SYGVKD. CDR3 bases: TGTGCCATCAGTGGTAACGGGGGGCCTCGCACAGATACGCAGTATTTT. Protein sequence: CAISGNGGPRTDTQYF.

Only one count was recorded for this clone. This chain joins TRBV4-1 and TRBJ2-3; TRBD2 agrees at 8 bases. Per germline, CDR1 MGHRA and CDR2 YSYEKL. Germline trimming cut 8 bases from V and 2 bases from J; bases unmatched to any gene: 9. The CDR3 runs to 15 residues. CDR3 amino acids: CASAVTGGPTDTQYF. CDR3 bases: TGCGCCAGCGCTGTAACGGGGGGGCCCACAGATACGCAGTATTTT.

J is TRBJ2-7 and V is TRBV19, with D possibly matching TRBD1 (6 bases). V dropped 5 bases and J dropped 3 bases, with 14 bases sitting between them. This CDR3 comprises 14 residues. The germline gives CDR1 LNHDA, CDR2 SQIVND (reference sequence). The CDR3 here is CASSAIEQGYEQYF. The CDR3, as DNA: TGTGCCAGTAGTGCTATCGAACAGGGCTACGAGCAGTACTTC.

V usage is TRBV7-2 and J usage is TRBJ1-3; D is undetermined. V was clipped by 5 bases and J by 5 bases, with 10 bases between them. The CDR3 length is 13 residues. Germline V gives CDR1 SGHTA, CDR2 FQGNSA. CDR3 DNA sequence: TGTGCCAGCAGCCTAACGTATCGAAACACCATATATTTT. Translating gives CASSLTYRNTIYF.

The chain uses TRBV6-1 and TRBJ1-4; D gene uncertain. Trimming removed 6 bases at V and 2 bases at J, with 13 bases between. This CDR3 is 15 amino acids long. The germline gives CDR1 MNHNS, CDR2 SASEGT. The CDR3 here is CASRISSGTNEKLFF. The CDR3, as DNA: TGTGCCAGCAGGATCTCGTCCGGGACTAATGAAAAACTGTTTTTT.

CDR3 protein: CASSLSRGTDTQYF. The CDR3, as DNA: TGTGCCAGCAGCCTCAGTCGGGGCACAGATACGCAGTATTTT. This chain connects TRBV7-7 to TRBJ2-3; no clear D gene. This CDR3 spans 14 amino acids. V was pared by 5 bases and J by 1 base, with 10 bases between. CDR1 and CDR2 (germline): SSHAT, FNYEAQ (reference sequence).

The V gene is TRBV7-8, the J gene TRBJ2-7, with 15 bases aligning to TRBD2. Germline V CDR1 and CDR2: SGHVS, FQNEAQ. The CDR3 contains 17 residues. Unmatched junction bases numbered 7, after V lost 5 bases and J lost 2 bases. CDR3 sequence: CASSHHRTSGGAYEQYF. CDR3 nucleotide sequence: TGTGCCAGCAGCCACCACAGGACTAGCGGGGGGGCCTACGAGCAGTACTTC.

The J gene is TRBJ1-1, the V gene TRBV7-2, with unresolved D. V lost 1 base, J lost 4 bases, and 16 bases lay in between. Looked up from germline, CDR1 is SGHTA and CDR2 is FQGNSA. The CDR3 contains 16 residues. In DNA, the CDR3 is TGTGCCAGCAGCTTAGGCTTCCCAGGTACTGGCACTGAAGCTTTCTTT. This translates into CASSLGFPGTGTEAFF.

The CDR3 DNA is TGTGCCAGCAGCCATCTTCCGGGGGTCTATGGCTACACCTTC. Translating it yields CASSHLPGVYGYTF. The chain carries TRBV14 and TRBJ1-2; perhaps TRBD1 as D (5 bases). Germline V gives CDR1 SGHDN, CDR2 FVKESK. With 3 bases removed from V and 4 bases from J, the gap between germline ends came to 12 bases. This CDR3 region has 14 residues.

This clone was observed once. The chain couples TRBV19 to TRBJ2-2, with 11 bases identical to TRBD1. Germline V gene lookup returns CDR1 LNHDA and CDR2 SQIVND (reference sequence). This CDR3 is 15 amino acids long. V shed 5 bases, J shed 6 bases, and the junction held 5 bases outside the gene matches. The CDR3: CASSPDRGLAGELFF. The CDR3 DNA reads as TGTGCCAGTAGTCCGGACAGGGGGCTGGCCGGGGAGCTGTTTTTT. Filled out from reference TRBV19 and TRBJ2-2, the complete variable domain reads DGGITQSPKYLFRKEGQNVTLSCEQNLNHDAMYWYRQDPGQGLRLIYYSQIVNDFQKGDIAEGYSVSREKKESFPLTVTSAQKNPTAFYLCASSPDRGLAGELFFGEGSRLTVL.

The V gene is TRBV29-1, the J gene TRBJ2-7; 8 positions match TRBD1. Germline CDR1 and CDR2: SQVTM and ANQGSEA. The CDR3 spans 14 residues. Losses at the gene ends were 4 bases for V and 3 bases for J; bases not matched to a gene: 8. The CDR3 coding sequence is TGCAGCGTTGTTCGGCAGGGGGCAAGCTACGAGCAGTACTTC. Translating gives CSVVRQGASYEQYF.

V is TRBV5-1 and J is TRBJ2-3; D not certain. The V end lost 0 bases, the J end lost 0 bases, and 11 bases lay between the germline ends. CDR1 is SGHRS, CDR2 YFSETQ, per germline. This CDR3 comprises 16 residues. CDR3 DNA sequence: TGCGCCAGCAGCTTGGTTACCAGAATCAGCACAGATACGCAGTATTTT. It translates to CASSLVTRISTDTQYF.

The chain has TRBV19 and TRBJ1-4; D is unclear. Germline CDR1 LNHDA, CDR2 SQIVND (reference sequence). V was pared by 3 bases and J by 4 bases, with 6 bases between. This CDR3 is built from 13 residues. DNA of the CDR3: TGTGCCAGTAGTATCAACAGTAATGAAAAACTGTTTTTT. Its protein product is CASSINSNEKLFF.

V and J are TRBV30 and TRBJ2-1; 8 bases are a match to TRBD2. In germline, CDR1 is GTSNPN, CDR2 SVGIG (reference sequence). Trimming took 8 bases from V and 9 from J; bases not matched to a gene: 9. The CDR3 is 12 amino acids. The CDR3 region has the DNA TGTGCCGGGACTAGGGAGTTAGGTGAGCAGTTCTTC. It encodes CAGTRELGEQFF.

This chain's CDR3 is CAWYNPDRDLEQYF. The CDR3 nucleotides are TGTGCCTGGTACAACCCGGACAGGGATTTGGAGCAGTACTTC. The genes are TRBV30 and TRBJ2-7; TRBD1 aligns across 8 bases. The V segment lost 5 bases and the J segment 7 bases; nucleotides outside the gene matches: 13. Germline V lookup: CDR1 GTSNPN, CDR2 SVGIG (reference sequence). This CDR3 has 14 amino acids.

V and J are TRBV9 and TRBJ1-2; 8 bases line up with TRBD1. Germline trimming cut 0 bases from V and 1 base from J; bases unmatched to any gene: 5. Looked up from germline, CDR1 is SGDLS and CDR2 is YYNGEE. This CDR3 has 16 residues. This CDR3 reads CASSVGQGSRNYGYTF. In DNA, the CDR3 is TGTGCCAGCAGCGTAGGACAGGGGAGCCGTAACTATGGCTACACCTTC. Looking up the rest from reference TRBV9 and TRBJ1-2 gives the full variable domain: DSGVTQTPKHLITATGQRVTLRCSPRSGDLSVYWYQQSLDQGLQFLIQYYNGEERAKGNILERFSAQQFPDLHSELNLSSLELGDSALYFCASSVGQGSRNYGYTFGSGTRLTVV.

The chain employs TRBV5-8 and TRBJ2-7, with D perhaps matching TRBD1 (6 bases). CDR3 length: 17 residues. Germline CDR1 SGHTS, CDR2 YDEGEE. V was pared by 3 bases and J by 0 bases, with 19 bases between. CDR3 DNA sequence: TGTGCCAGCAGCTCGGAATATCAGGGGCGAAGCTCCTACGAGCAGTACTTC. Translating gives CASSSEYQGRSSYEQYF.